This is a list of T cell receptor beta chains from one sample in a study of blood T cell repertoires in COVID-19. Generated by immunoSEQ multiplex PCR, the TCRdb table keeps only in-frame clones and is missing some. The table includes about 58,000 clones, 75% to 90% detected once. What was sequenced was peripheral blood. The receptors shown here come from an older woman with active COVID-19. Both conserved end residues are part of each CDR3. The D gene is left open where the match is weak. Clone size is stated in some rows and not others, as once, few, many or a class when expanded.

D	J	V	size	DNA	CDR3
-	TRBJ2-7	TRBV3-1/TRBV3-2	-	TGTGCCAGCAGCCAAGGCCACGGGATCTCCTACGAGCAGTACTTC	CASSQGHGISYEQYF
-	TRBJ1-4	TRBV5-4	-	TGTGCCAGCAGCTTGAAATTTTCAGGGGCGACGGAGGAAAAACTGTTTTTT	CASSLKFSGATEEKLFF
TRBD2	TRBJ2-3	TRBV7-7	-	TGTGCCAGCAGCTTGGGGGGGACAGATACGCAGTATTTT	CASSLGGTDTQYF
TRBD2	TRBJ2-3	TRBV7-2	-	TGTGCCAGCAGCCCTAGCGGGGACGATACGCAGTATTTT	CASSPSGDDTQYF
TRBD1	TRBJ2-7	TRBV7-9	-	TGTGCCAGCAGCTTACAAGGGGACAGGGTGGGCTACGAGCAGTACTTC	CASSLQGDRVGYEQYF
TRBD1	TRBJ1-5	TRBV18	-	TGTGCCAGCTCACTCACAGGGGCAGATCAGCCCCAGCATTTT	CASSLTGADQPQHF
TRBD2	TRBJ2-3	TRBV10-2	-	TGCGCCAGCGGGATAGCGGGAGGAATTGGCACAGATACGCAGTATTTT	CASGIAGGIGTDTQYF
TRBD1	TRBJ2-7	TRBV4-1	few	TGCGCCAGCAGCCCAAAGGGAGCAGGGGGCAGAGAGGCTGGACTTTCCTACGAGCAGTACTTC	CASSPKGAGGREAGLSYEQYF
TRBD1	TRBJ1-2	TRBV5-1	-	TGCGCCAGCAGCTCTCCGGGACAGGCCGATGCTAACTATGGCTACACCTTC	CASSSPGQADANYGYTF
TRBD2	TRBJ2-5	TRBV7-3	-	TGTGCCAGCAGCTCAGAGCCGGGAGGAGAGACCCAGTACTTC	CASSSEPGGETQYF
TRBD2	TRBJ2-3	TRBV11-3	-	TGTGCCAGCAGCCTCGGACTAGCTCTATCAGATACGCAGTATTTT	CASSLGLALSDTQYF
-	TRBJ2-1	TRBV21-1	-	TGTGCCAGCAGCCCACTGCGACTCCCGCACAATGAGCAGTTCTTC	CASSPLRLPHNEQFF
-	TRBJ1-6	TRBV30	few	TGTGCCTGGAGTAAGGGGCAGGATAATTCACCCCTCCACTTT	CAWSKGQDNSPLHF
-	TRBJ1-2	TRBV3-1/TRBV3-2	-	TGTGCCAGCAGCCAAAGGGGGTCTAACTATGGCTACACCTTC	CASSQRGSNYGYTF
-	TRBJ2-3	TRBV11-2	-	TGTGCCAGCAGCCGGTTTTTTTCGAGCACAGATACGCAGTATTTT	CASSRFFSSTDTQYF
-	TRBJ1-5	TRBV7-2	-	TGTGCCAGCAGCTTAGTGGCAGGTCAGCCCCAGCATTTT	CASSLVAGQPQHF
TRBD2	TRBJ2-7	TRBV30	once	TGTGCCTGGAGTGTACTGGGGGGGGATCCCTACGAGCAGTACTTC	CAWSVLGGDPYEQYF
TRBD2	TRBJ2-1	TRBV4-1	-	TGCGCCAGCAGCCAGGAAGGACTAGCGGGGGCCTACAATGAGCAGTTCTTC	CASSQEGLAGAYNEQFF
TRBD1	TRBJ2-7	TRBV28	-	TGTGCCAGCAGTTCACAGGGGGCCGAGCAGTACTTC	CASSSQGAEQYF
TRBD2	TRBJ2-2	TRBV5-1	-	TGCGCCAGCAGCTTGTCTAGCGGGAGTTGGACCGGGGAGCTGTTTTTT	CASSLSSGSWTGELFF
-	TRBJ2-7	TRBV11-3	once	TGTGCCAGTGGATCGGGAAGATCCTACGAGCAGTACTTC	CASGSGRSYEQYF
-	TRBJ1-1	TRBV12-3/TRBV12-4	-	TGTGCCAGCAGCCCCAGAACTGAAGCTTTCTTT	CASSPRTEAFF
-	TRBJ1-1	TRBV12-2	-	TGTGCAAGTCGCTTCCCGATGAGGGACAACTCCCTGCGGGACACTGAAGCTTTCTTT	CASRFPMRDNSLRDTEAFF
TRBD2	TRBJ2-7	TRBV4-2	-	TGTGCCAGCAGCCAAGTATCAGGGGTAGCGGGAGTTAACGAGCAGTACTTC	CASSQVSGVAGVNEQYF
TRBD1	TRBJ1-6	TRBV6-5	-	TGTGCCAGCAGTTACGGGACAGGATTTCGTTCACCCCTCCACTTT	CASSYGTGFRSPLHF
-	TRBJ1-5	TRBV28	-	TGTGCCAGCAGTTCCATAAAAGGGGAGGTTGATCAGCCCCAGCATTTT	CASSSIKGEVDQPQHF
TRBD2	TRBJ2-1	TRBV3-1/TRBV3-2	-	TGTGCCAGCAGCCAAGATCGAGGGTGGGGCGGGAGCTCCTACAATGAGCAGTTCTTC	CASSQDRGWGGSSYNEQFF
-	TRBJ1-4	TRBV7-9	-	TGTGCCAGCAGCCCCGTTGAGGTGGAAAAACTGTTTTTT	CASSPVEVEKLFF
-	TRBJ1-2	TRBV24-1	-	TGTGCCACCGCCTCCATCGGGGGGACGGATGGCTACACCTTC	CATASIGGTDGYTF
-	TRBJ1-2	TRBV6-4	-	TGTGCCAGCAGCGTCGACTCCGGCGGTCCTTATGGCTACACCTTC	CASSVDSGGPYGYTF
-	TRBJ2-7	TRBV28	-	TGTGCCAGCAGTTTACAGGGGTTTACCTACGAGCAGTACTTC	CASSLQGFTYEQYF
-	TRBJ2-7	TRBV5-1	-	TGCGCCAGCAGCTTTCGGGGTCCTGGATACGAGCAGTACTTC	CASSFRGPGYEQYF
TRBD2	TRBJ2-7	TRBV2	-	TGTGCCAGCAGAAGGGGGACTAGCGGGAGCTCCTACGAGCAGTACTTC	CASRRGTSGSSYEQYF
-	TRBJ1-1	TRBV5-1	-	TGCGCCAGCAGCCCCACTCTGACAACTTCTAACACTGAAGCTTTCTTT	CASSPTLTTSNTEAFF
TRBD1	TRBJ1-2	TRBV7-9	-	TGTGCCAGCTCGGGACAGGGGGCGCGTGGCTACACCTTC	CASSGQGARGYTF
-	TRBJ1-6	TRBV30	-	TGTGCCTGGAAGGGACGGACAGCAAGCTCCTATAATTCACCCCTCCACTTT	CAWKGRTASSYNSPLHF